This T cell receptor (beta chain) was recovered during a study of T cell responses to AZD1222 COVID-19 vaccine. General study results and limits: Unmutated variant regions reportedly attract nearly half of all spike-specific TCRs.

TCRdb's table, derived via immunoSEQ multiplex PCR, lists solely in-frame clones and lacks some. The sample has some 56,000 clones, 70% to 90% seen once. With 3 bases clipped from V and 4 bases from J, the junction kept 0 bases outside the gene matches. In germline, CDR1 is KGHSH, CDR2 LQKENI. CDR3 size: 14 residues. Concerning this clone: Its antigen is as yet unknown. The sample has other DNA sequences that encode this CDR3 too.

Sequencing used peripheral blood, obtained on day 0 of AZD1222 vaccination. The chain recombines TRBV18 with TRBJ1-4; 9 bases fit TRBD1. The sequence came from an adult in good health. CDR3 nucleotides: TGTGCCAGCTCACCGGACAGGGGTAATGAAAAACTGTTTTTT. Translating gives CASSPDRGNEKLFF.